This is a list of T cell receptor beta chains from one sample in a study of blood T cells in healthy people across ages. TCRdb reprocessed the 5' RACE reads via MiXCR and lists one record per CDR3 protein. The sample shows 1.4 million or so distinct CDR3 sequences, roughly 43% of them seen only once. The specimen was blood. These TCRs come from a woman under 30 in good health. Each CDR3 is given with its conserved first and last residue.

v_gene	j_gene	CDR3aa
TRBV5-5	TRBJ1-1	CASSFHTGGSNTEAFF
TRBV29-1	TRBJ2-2	CSVLAGGNTGELFF
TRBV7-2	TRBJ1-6	CASSLLGANSPLHF
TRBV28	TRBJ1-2	CASSFGAASYGYTF
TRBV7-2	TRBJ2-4	CASSDSGTKNIQYF
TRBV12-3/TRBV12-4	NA	CASTLGQGCEQYF
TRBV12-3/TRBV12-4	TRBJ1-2	CASSLVLRGEGGYTF
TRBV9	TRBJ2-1	CASSVVVGTDYNEQFF
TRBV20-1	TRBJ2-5	CSARTGLGEQYF
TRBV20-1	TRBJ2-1	CSATKAGQSYNEQFF
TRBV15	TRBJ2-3	CATSREGLAGEDTQYF
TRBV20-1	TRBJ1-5	CSARVTLGSNQPQHF
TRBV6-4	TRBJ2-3	CASSPEVYTDTQYF
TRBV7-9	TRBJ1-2	CASSSSKLVHDGYTF
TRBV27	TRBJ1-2	CASRVQGMDGYTF
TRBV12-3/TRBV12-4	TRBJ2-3	CASSLTGLAGGSSTDTQYF
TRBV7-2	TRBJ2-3	CASSFSSLADTQYF
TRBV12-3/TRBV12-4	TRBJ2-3	CASSLSGPDTQYF
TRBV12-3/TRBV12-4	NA	CASSFGGKGLDIQYF
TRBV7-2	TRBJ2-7	CASSLDGLAGGYEQYF
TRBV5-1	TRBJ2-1	CASSLVASGTDNEQFF
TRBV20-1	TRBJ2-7	CSWTSWGRPTYEQYF
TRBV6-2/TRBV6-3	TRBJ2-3	CASSSADTQYF
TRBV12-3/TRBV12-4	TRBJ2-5	CASSLLDRGGKGQYF
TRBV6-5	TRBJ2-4	CASSGGQGVYGQYF
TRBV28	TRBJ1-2	CASRVGGRNGYTF
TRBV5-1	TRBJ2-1	CASSSVGSEWHEQFF
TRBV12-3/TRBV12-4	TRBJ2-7	CASSFRAGDYEQYF